The sequence of this T cell receptor (beta chain) was determined in a study of cytomegalovirus exposure and HLA in healthy donors. This clone has a single count. Its cognate antigen is unknown. The study, taken as a whole, reports: Data from an earlier analysis indicated that most TCR beta V segments were productive either about 87% or about 30% of the time.

Use of 60 Vbeta and 13 Jbeta primers characterized the PCR. Repertoires were generated with immunoSEQ multiplex PCR, while TCRdb's copy carries only in-frame clones and drops some. This table has more than 120,000 clones, approximately 79% appearing once. This CDR3 is 16 amino acids long. V dropped 0 bases and J dropped 3 bases, with 14 bases sitting between them. Germline V CDR1 and CDR2: SGHTS, YDEGEE. The V and J genes are TRBV5-8 and TRBJ2-3; D is perhaps TRBD2 (6 bases). This receptor was taken from a woman in her thirties in good health and CMV-seronegative. What was sequenced was PBMCs. CDR3 loop: CASSLARRRGTDTQYF. The CDR3, as DNA: TGTGCCAGCAGCTTGGCCAGGAGGCGGGGAACAGATACGCAGTATTTT.